The 25 T cell receptor beta chains presented below share a single source sample, sequenced in a study of blood T cells in healthy people across ages. The use of a sample-barcoded 5' primer and a J-beta primer mix characterized a second PCR of about 6 to 12 cycles. MiXCR, applied by TCRdb to the 5' RACE reads, yields one record per CDR3 protein. The table has hundreds of thousands of distinct CDR3 sequences, less than 25% seen once. The sample was also reused in another study, on T cells of mothers and their children.

The sample was blood. These receptors all stem from a boy aged 5 to 17 in good health.

This clonotype was counted only a few times. CDR3 in amino acids: CASSLVLVNEQFF. In DNA form, the CDR3 reads TGTGCCAGCAGCTTAGTGCTAGTCAATGAGCAGTTCTTC. V usage is TRBV7-9 and J usage is TRBJ2-1; D not resolved. From germline, CDR1 is SEHNR and CDR2 FQNEAQ (reference sequence). The ends were cut back, 1 base at V and 6 bases at J, with 7 bases in the middle. There are 13 residues in the CDR3.

The sample holds many counts of this clonotype. The chain links TRBV7-9 to TRBJ2-1; weak D call: TRBD1 (6 bases). CDR3 length equals 16 residues. V lost 2 bases to trimming and J lost 0 bases, with 11 bases between them. The germline CDR1 and CDR2 sequences are SEHNR and FQNEAQ (reference sequence). The CDR3, as DNA: TGTGCCAGCAGCTTACGGGCGGACAGCTCCTACAATGAGCAGTTCTTC. It encodes CASSLRADSSYNEQFF.

Only a few counts were recorded for this clonotype. The CDR3, as DNA: TGTGCCAGCAGTTACTCGGGAGGATCCTTGGCCCCCTACGAGCAGTACTTC. Protein product: CASSYSGGSLAPYEQYF. V and J are TRBV6-2 or TRBV6-3 and TRBJ2-7, with D possibly TRBD2 on 6 matching bases. Trimming shortened V by 0 bases and J by 2 bases, and 17 bases separated the two germline ends. In germline, CDR1 is MNHEY, CDR2 SVGEGT. CDR3 length: 17 residues.

The chain carries TRBV5-1 and TRBJ2-5; the match to TRBD2 covers 10 bases. TRBJ2-1 explains the end of the DNA better; the J call may be wrong. This CDR3 has 16 amino acids. CDR1 is SGHRS, CDR2 YFSETQ, per germline. The CDR3 nucleotides read TGCGCCAGCAGCTCGGGAGAACTAGCGGGAATAAATGAGCAGTTCTTC. It is translated as CASSSGELAGINEQFF.

This clonotype was counted between two and nine times. The chain employs TRBV11-2 and TRBJ2-2; 10 bases are a match to TRBD2. V lost 4 bases, J lost 6 bases, and 8 bases stayed unmatched. The CDR3 consists of 16 residues. Germline V lookup: CDR1 SGHAT, CDR2 FQNNGV. CDR3 DNA sequence: TGTGCCAGCAGCTCCCAGCTAGCGGGAGCCCCCGGGGAGCTGTTTTTT. Protein: CASSSQLAGAPGELFF. Based on the CDR3 plus reference TRBV11-2 and TRBJ2-2, the full variable domain is EAGVAQSPRYKIIEKRQSVAFWCNPISGHATLYWYQQILGQGPKLLIQFQNNGVVDDSQLPKDRFSAERLKGVDSTLKIQPAKLEDSAVYLCASSSQLAGAPGELFFGEGSRLTVL.

The chain is built from TRBV12-3 or TRBV12-4 and TRBJ1-2, with 8 bases that match TRBD1. The length of the CDR3 is 14 residues. V was pared by 6 bases and J by 7 bases, with 10 bases of the junction left unmatched. In nucleotides, the CDR3 is TGTGCCAGCAGGACCCCAGGGGGCGCGGGTGGCTACACCTTC. The encoded protein is CASRTPGGAGGYTF.

This clonotype was recorded at least ten times. The chain employs TRBV29-1 and TRBJ2-5; D call uncertain. V was shortened by 7 bases and J by 5 bases, with 8 bases between the two germline ends. The CDR3 is 10 amino acids. Germline loops: CDR1 SQVTM, CDR2 ANQGSEA. CDR3 region: CSGFWETQYF. The DNA for the CDR3 is TGCAGCGGGTTTTGGGAGACCCAGTACTTC.

This clonotype was observed many times. The J gene is TRBJ1-4, the V gene TRBV28, with unresolved D. With 7 bases removed from V and 0 bases from J, the gap between germline ends came to 15 bases. The CDR3 totals 16 residues. The germline V gene encodes CDR1 MDHEN and CDR2 SYDVKM. Here the CDR3 DNA reads TGTGCCAGCAAAAGGTCCCCCAAAGCAACTAATGAAAAACTGTTTTTT. Encoded protein: CASKRSPKATNEKLFF.

This clonotype has just a few counts. The chain's CDR3 is CSARSAYNEQFF. The CDR3 region has the DNA TGCAGTGCTAGATCGGCGTACAATGAGCAGTTCTTC. The rearrangement links TRBV20-1 to TRBJ2-1; D is uncertain. Germline V gene data show CDR1 as DFQATT and CDR2 as SNEGSKA (reference sequence). This CDR3 region has 12 residues. V lost 2 bases and J 4 bases, leaving 6 bases between the germline ends.

Many counts were recorded for this clonotype. The J gene is TRBJ2-5, the V gene TRBV7-2; 10 bases are shared with TRBD2. The J call could be wrong; TRBJ2-7 is a better fit for the DNA end. The CDR3 has 14 amino acids. Germline V CDR1 and CDR2: SGHTA, FQGNSA. CDR3 region: CASSPSGGAYEQYF. For the CDR3, the DNA is TGTGCCAGCAGCCCCAGCGGGGGGGCCTACGAGCAGTACTTC.

This clonotype has more than one count but fewer than ten. V usage is TRBV24-1 and J usage is TRBJ2-5, with a weak D call TRBD1 (5 bases). V gave up 4 bases and J gave up 0 bases, with 17 bases separating them. Per the germline V gene, CDR1 is KGHDR and CDR2 is SFDVKD. The CDR3 length is 17 residues. CDR3 loop: CATSDTVQGGYQETQYF. As DNA, the CDR3 is TGTGCCACCAGTGACACCGTTCAGGGTGGCTACCAAGAGACCCAGTACTTC.

This chain uses TRBV4-1 with TRBJ2-1, with no clear D. This CDR3 is 13 amino acids long. Trimming took off 6 bases at V and 6 bases at J, with 12 bases between the two ends. Per the germline V gene, CDR1 is MGHRA and CDR2 is YSYEKL. The CDR3 region is CASSHATVNEQFF. The CDR3 region has the DNA TGCGCCAGCAGTCACGCAACAGTCAATGAGCAGTTCTTC.

This clonotype was recorded a few times. The chain combines TRBV30 with TRBJ2-7, with D possibly being TRBD1 or TRBD2 (5 bases each). Trimming removed 2 bases from V and 3 bases from J, with 17 bases in between. The germline V gene encodes CDR1 GTSNPN and CDR2 SVGIG (reference sequence). The CDR3 loop spans 15 amino acids. The CDR3 bases are TGTGCCTGGAGTAGGGATTCAGGGAGCATCTACGAGCAGTACTTC. This translates into CAWSRDSGSIYEQYF.

This clonotype was counted a few times. This chain joins TRBV7-2 and TRBJ2-1; the match to TRBD2 covers 8 bases. The length of the CDR3 is 18 residues. The ends lost 5 bases at V and 0 bases at J; junction bases unmatched: 12. Per germline, CDR1 SGHTA and CDR2 FQGNSA. The CDR3 DNA reads as TGTGCCAGCAGCACCCCTCGAGGTAGCGGGGCCTCCTACAATGAGCAGTTCTTC. Translated, it gives CASSTPRGSGASYNEQFF.

This chain uses TRBV28 with TRBJ2-3; D not resolved. Trimming cost V 7 bases and J 0 bases, with 14 bases left between them. Per germline, CDR1 MDHEN and CDR2 SYDVKM. CDR3 length equals 15 residues. The CDR3 loop is CASKENLGSTDTQYF. For the CDR3, the DNA is TGTGCCAGCAAAGAGAACCTGGGGAGCACAGATACGCAGTATTTT.

The chain carries TRBV20-1 and TRBJ2-3, with 9 nucleotides matching TRBD2. Trimming at V came to 0 bases and at J to 1 base, leaving 11 bases not matched to a gene. Germline V gene lookup returns CDR1 DFQATT and CDR2 SNEGSKA (reference sequence). The CDR3 totals 18 residues. CDR3 DNA sequence: TGCAGTGCTAGAGAGACTAGCGGAATAATAAGGGGCACAGATACGCAGTATTTT. This codes for CSARETSGIIRGTDTQYF.

This CDR3 reads CASSLRTGGTDTQYF. The CDR3 DNA sequence: TGTGCCAGCAGCCTCCGGACAGGGGGCACAGATACGCAGTATTTT. The rearrangement joins TRBV12-3 or TRBV12-4 to TRBJ2-3; 9 bases match TRBD1. The CDR3 sequence is 15 residues long. J gave up 1 base and V 6 bases, and 5 bases lay outside the gene matches.

The chain recombines TRBV9 with TRBJ2-5; no firm D call. The end of the DNA fits TRBJ2-1 better, so the J call may be wrong. This CDR3 spans 15 amino acids. Germline CDR1 is SGDLS and CDR2 is YYNGEE. In DNA form, the CDR3 reads TGTGCCAGCAGCGCAGACGGAGACCCGGGCAATGAGCAGTTCTTC. Its protein product is CASSADGDPGNEQFF.

This clonotype was seen a handful of times. The genes are TRBV10-3 and TRBJ1-2; TRBD1 is a possible D gene (5 bases). The CDR3 sequence is 14 residues long. The V end lost 3 bases, the J end lost 4 bases, and 12 bases lay between the germline ends. Germline-derived CDR1 and CDR2 are ENHRY and SYGVKD. CDR3 sequence (DNA): TGTGCCATCAGTGAAGCAGGGCTGGGCTATGGCTACACCTTC. This translates into CAISEAGLGYGYTF.

This chain joins TRBV9 and TRBJ2-5; either TRBD1 or TRBD2 may supply D (5 bases each). Germline assignment: CDR1 SGDLS and CDR2 YYNGEE. The CDR3 spans 14 residues. Between the trimmed V and J ends, which lost 3 bases and 4 bases, there was a span of 13 bases. The CDR3 spells CASSGPGPRETQYF. The CDR3 DNA is TGTGCCAGCAGCGGACCGGGACCCAGAGAGACCCAGTACTTC.

This chain connects TRBV9 to TRBJ1-3, with 8 nucleotides matching TRBD1. CDR3 length equals 16 residues. The ends lost 0 bases at V and 0 bases at J; junction bases unmatched: 2. Germline values: CDR1 SGDLS, CDR2 YYNGEE. CDR3 in amino acids: CASSVGGQDSGNTIYF. The DNA of the CDR3 is TGTGCCAGCAGCGTAGGGGGACAGGACTCTGGAAACACCATATATTTT.

This chain connects TRBV20-1 to TRBJ1-2, with D possibly TRBD1 on 5 matching bases. This CDR3 region has 11 residues. V was trimmed by 5 bases and J by 8 bases, leaving 12 bases between them. The V gene's germline CDR1 is DFQATT and CDR2 SNEGSKA (reference sequence). CDR3 DNA sequence: TGCAGTGCTGGACCTCAGGGCGGCTACACCTTC. Amino acid sequence: CSAGPQGGYTF.

This clonotype was seen a handful of times. The chain combines TRBV29-1 with TRBJ2-1, with 13 bases lining up with TRBD2. Per germline, CDR1 SQVTM and CDR2 ANQGSEA. The V gene end was trimmed by 5 bases and the J gene end by 7 bases; junction bases not matched to a gene: 11. CDR3 size: 16 residues. This CDR3 reads CSVSRGTSGIANEQFF. In nucleotides, the CDR3 is TGCAGCGTTAGCCGCGGGACTAGCGGGATCGCTAATGAGCAGTTCTTC.

This clonotype was observed a few times. This chain links TRBV13 with TRBJ2-1, with a weak D call TRBD2 (6 bases). The J call is in doubt because the DNA end fits TRBJ2-5 better. The CDR3 is made up of 13 amino acids. CDR1 and CDR2 from the germline V gene are PRHDT and FYEKMQ (reference sequence). The CDR3, as DNA: TGTGCCAGCAGCCCAGGACGGCGGGGGACCCAGTACTTC. Translated, it gives CASSPGRRGTQYF.

This clonotype was counted a few times. V is TRBV15 and J is TRBJ2-5; D is uncertain. The DNA end is more similar to TRBJ2-7, so the J call may be wrong. The CDR3 runs to 14 residues. CDR1 is LNHNV, CDR2 YYDKDF, per germline (reference sequence). CDR3 region: CATSLLNEGYEQYF. CDR3 DNA sequence: TGTGCCACCAGTCTCCTAAATGAAGGGTACGAGCAGTACTTC.